The rows below give T cell receptor beta chains drawn from one sample of a study of identical twins. In TCRdb, the 5' RACE reads were re-called with MiXCR into one record per CDR3 protein. Of 640,000 or so distinct CDR3 sequences listed, roughly 6% are singletons. The sequencing input was naive T cells sorted from blood. These TCRs come from a man in his late teens or twenties in good health. Both conserved end residues are part of each CDR3. The D gene is left open where the match is weak. Size tells how often a clone was seen (once, few, many) or the class of an expanded clone, and some rows leave it out.

CAWSARRDTEAFF	TGTGCCTGGAGCGCAAGAAGAGACACTGAAGCTTTCTTT	TRBV30	NA	few	TRBJ1-1
CASRTGTNYNEQFF	TGTGCCAGCAGGACCGGGACTAACTACAATGAGCAGTTCTTC	TRBV6-2/TRBV6-3	TRBD2	few	TRBJ2-1
CASSEQGDSRAFF	TGTGCCAGCAGTGAACAAGGGGACAGCCGAGCTTTCTTT	TRBV2	TRBD1	many	TRBJ1-1
CASNPGHTYEQYF	TGTGCCAGCAACCCGGGACACACCTACGAGCAGTACTTC	TRBV25-1	NA	NA	TRBJ2-7
CASSLVLRDSRQPQHF	TGCGCCAGCAGCCTCGTGCTCCGGGACAGCAGACAGCCCCAGCATTTT	TRBV5-1	TRBD1	NA	TRBJ1-5
CASSPQVTGELFF	TGTGCCAGCAGTCCTCAGGTGACCGGGGAGCTGTTTTTT	TRBV12-3/TRBV12-4	NA	many	TRBJ2-2
CASSGSTGSGELIF	TGTGCCAGCAGTGGATCTACAGGATCCGGGGAGCTGATTTTT	TRBV27	NA	NA	TRBJ2-2
CSARDYGREPYF	TGCAGTGCTAGAGATTATGGTAGGGAGCCGTACTTC	TRBV20-1	NA	NA	TRBJ2-7
CASSPPSGRGNEQFF	TGTGCCAGCTCACCACCCAGCGGGAGGGGTAATGAGCAGTTCTTC	TRBV18	TRBD2	many	TRBJ2-1
CSARERTAGRSVDTQYF	TGCAGTGCTAGAGAGCGAACGGCGGGTCGGTCTGTGGATACGCAGTATTTT	TRBV20-1	NA	many	TRBJ2-3
CAISEFGRDNEQFF	TGTGCCATCAGTGAGTTTGGCAGGGACAATGAGCAGTTCTTC	TRBV10-3	NA	once	TRBJ2-1
CASSPRGRPALDTIYF	TGTGCCAGCTCACCGAGGGGCAGGCCTGCGCTTGACACCATATATTTT	TRBV18	NA	NA	TRBJ1-3
CATSRGAETQYF	TGTGCCACCAGCAGGGGAGCCGAGACCCAGTACTTC	TRBV15	NA	many	TRBJ2-5